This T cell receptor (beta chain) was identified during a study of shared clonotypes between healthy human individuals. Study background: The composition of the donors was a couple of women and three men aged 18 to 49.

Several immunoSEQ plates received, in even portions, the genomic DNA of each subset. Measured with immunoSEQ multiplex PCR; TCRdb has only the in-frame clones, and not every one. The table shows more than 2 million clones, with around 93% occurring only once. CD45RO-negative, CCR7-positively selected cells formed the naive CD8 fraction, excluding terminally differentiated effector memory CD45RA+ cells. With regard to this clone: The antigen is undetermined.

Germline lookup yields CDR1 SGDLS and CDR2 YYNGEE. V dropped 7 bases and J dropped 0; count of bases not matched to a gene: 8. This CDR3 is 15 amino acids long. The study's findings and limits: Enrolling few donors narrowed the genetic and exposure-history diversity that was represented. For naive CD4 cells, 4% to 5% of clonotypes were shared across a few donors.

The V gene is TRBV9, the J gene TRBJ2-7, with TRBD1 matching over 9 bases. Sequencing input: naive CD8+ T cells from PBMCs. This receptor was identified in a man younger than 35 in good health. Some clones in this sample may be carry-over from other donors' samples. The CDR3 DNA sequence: TGTGCCAGCGGAGCCGGGACAGGGACCTCCTACGAGCAGTACTTC. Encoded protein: CASGAGTGTSYEQYF.